What follows are 8 T cell receptor beta chains derived from one specimen sequenced in a study of T cell responses to AZD1222 COVID-19 vaccine (dated by TCRdb to the early 2020s). The library was built by means of the immunoSEQ multiplex PCR assay. TCRdb retrieved this table from immuneACCESS and kept in-frame rearrangements only. Not all clones are present; in checked studies, unresolved V genes account for under half, and no reason is known for the remainder. The sample yields 92,000 or so clones; roughly 90% were counted once. Clones ranked in the top ten supply 26% of the sample. The sample's time point label, in plain terms: baseline before first vaccination. Material: peripheral blood, obtained on day 0 of AZD1222 vaccination. These receptors were obtained from an adult in good health.

CDR3 coding DNA: TGTGCCAGCAGCCAAGATTGGAAGGGACAGGGGGCTAGTGGCTACACCTTC. Encoded protein: CASSQDWKGQGASGYTF. The chain couples TRBV3-1 (or the pseudogene TRBV3-2) to TRBJ1-2, with 12 bases aligning to TRBD1. Per the germline V gene, CDR1 is LGHDT and CDR2 is YNNKEL (reference sequence). The CDR3 totals 17 residues. Germline trimming cut 0 bases from V and 7 bases from J; bases unmatched to any gene: 9.

The chain is built from TRBV6-5 and TRBJ1-2; D unclear. Germline lookup yields CDR1 MNHEY and CDR2 SVGAGI. The CDR3 contains 12 residues. V dropped 4 bases and J dropped 3 bases, with 6 bases sitting between them. CDR3 bases: TGTGCCAGCAGTTTCCGGGACTATGGCTACACCTTC. The encoded protein is CASSFRDYGYTF.

The V and J genes are TRBV27 and TRBJ2-7; TRBD1 matches at 7 bases. This CDR3 comprises 14 residues. With 8 bases clipped from V and 2 bases from J, the junction kept 9 bases outside the gene matches. The V gene's germline CDR1 is MNHEY and CDR2 SMNVEV (reference sequence). The CDR3 region is CASRQNRGTYEQYF. CDR3 nucleotide sequence: TGTGCCAGCCGACAGAACAGGGGAACCTACGAGCAGTACTTC.

V usage is TRBV7-2 and J usage is TRBJ2-1; D remains ambiguous. V lost 1 base and J 9 bases, leaving 7 bases between the germline ends. CDR3 length: 12 residues. Germline loops: CDR1 SGHTA, CDR2 FQGNSA. The CDR3 protein is CASSLDLGEQFF. CDR3 nucleotides: TGTGCCAGCAGCTTAGACCTCGGTGAGCAGTTCTTC.

This chain uses TRBV7-9 with TRBJ2-3, with D perhaps matching TRBD1 or TRBD2 (5 bases each). Germline values: CDR1 SEHNR, CDR2 FQNEAQ (reference sequence). The CDR3 length is 18 residues. Between the trimmed V and J ends, which lost 0 bases and 2 bases, there was a span of 18 bases. In DNA form, the CDR3 reads TGTGCCAGCAGCTTAGCGAAAAGAGGGGAGACACACACAGATACGCAGTATTTT. Translation gives CASSLAKRGETHTDTQYF.

The V gene is TRBV18, the J gene TRBJ2-3; 10 positions agree with TRBD1. J gave up 4 bases and V 3 bases, and 4 bases lay outside the gene matches. In germline, CDR1 is KGHSH, CDR2 LQKENI. This CDR3 has 15 residues. The CDR3 coding sequence is TGTGCCAGCTCACCCCGGGACAGGGGCCCAGATACGCAGTATTTT. The encoded protein is CASSPRDRGPDTQYF.

The J gene is TRBJ2-7, the V gene TRBV9; 13 bases are shared with TRBD2. The CDR3 consists of 14 residues. With V trimmed by 3 bases and J by 5 bases, 2 bases remained unmatched. From germline, CDR1 is SGDLS and CDR2 YYNGEE. Here the CDR3 reads CASSDGLAGDEQYF. DNA of the CDR3: TGTGCCAGCAGCGACGGACTAGCGGGAGACGAGCAGTACTTC.

This clone has only one observation. This chain links TRBV7-2 with TRBJ1-5, with D perhaps TRBD1 (5 bases). Between the trimmed V and J ends, which lost 5 bases and 5 bases, there was a span of 16 bases. Germline CDR1 is SGHTA and CDR2 is FQGNSA. This CDR3 is 15 amino acids long. The CDR3 here is CASSPGPRGDQPQHF. CDR3 in DNA: TGTGCCAGCAGCCCCGGTCCCAGAGGGGATCAGCCCCAGCATTTT.